The 9 T cell receptor beta chains listed next were all sequenced from one sample in a study of PD-L1 blockade in urothelial cancer. Time point of the sample: peripheral blood 6 weeks after treatment start. Clones were sequenced by immunoSEQ multiplex PCR, and TCRdb holds only the in-frame ones, with some missing. The table lists approximately 30,000 clones, roughly nine tenths of them singletons. Sequencing was performed on PBMCs, taken around atezolizumab (anti-PD-L1) treatment. The source of these receptors is a man older than 75 with urothelial cancer.

The V call is TRBV7-9, the J call TRBJ1-3; TRBD1 agrees at 7 bases. Germline CDR1 SEHNR, CDR2 FQNEAQ (reference sequence). The junction had 8 bases not matched to a gene; V was cut back by 5 bases and J by 16 bases. There are 11 residues in the CDR3. DNA for the CDR3: TGTGCCAGCAGCCCTATGACAGGGATGTATTTT. Translated, it gives CASSPMTGMYF. Variable domain in full (rest from reference TRBV7-9 and TRBJ1-3): DTGVSQNPRHKITKRGQNVTFRCDPISEHNRLYWYRQTLGQGPEFLTYFQNEAQLEKSRLLSDRFSAERPKGSFSTLEIQRTEQGDSAMYLCASSPMTGMYFGEGSWLTVV.

The chain carries TRBV5-1 and TRBJ2-1, with D tentatively TRBD2 (5 bases). The CDR3 length is 15 residues. Trimming shortened V by 1 base and J by 4 bases, and 12 bases separated the two germline ends. CDR1 and CDR2 from the germline V gene are SGHRS and YFSETQ. The CDR3 region has the DNA TGCGCCAGCAGCTTGAACAGCGGAACATACAATGAGCAGTTCTTC. It is translated as CASSLNSGTYNEQFF.

The chain recombines TRBV4-1 with TRBJ1-2; tentative D call: TRBD1 (6 bases). CDR1 and CDR2 from the germline V gene are MGHRA and YSYEKL. V lost 4 bases, J lost 4 bases, and 13 bases lay in between. CDR3 length: 14 amino acids. CDR3 amino acids: CASSPQGLGYGYTF. CDR3 bases: TGCGCCAGCAGCCCCCAGGGGCTCGGCTATGGCTACACCTTC.

The chain employs TRBV6-5 and TRBJ2-3, with 10 bases identical to TRBD2. Germline loops: CDR1 MNHEY, CDR2 SVGAGI. Trimming cost V 2 bases and J 5 bases; bases outside gene matches: 7. This CDR3 is built from 16 residues. CDR3 sequence: CASSYRLAGAKDTQYF. DNA for the CDR3: TGTGCCAGCAGTTACCGGCTAGCGGGAGCCAAAGATACGCAGTATTTT.

The rearrangement joins TRBV5-1 to TRBJ2-7; the D gene is possibly TRBD2 (6 bases). The V end lost 3 bases, the J end lost 6 bases, and 22 bases lay between the germline ends. The CDR3 has 16 residues. Germline V CDR1 and CDR2: SGHRS, YFSETQ. The CDR3 sequence: CASSSYENPGLSEQYF. In nucleotides, the CDR3 is TGCGCCAGCAGCTCATACGAAAACCCGGGACTCAGCGAGCAGTACTTC.

This chain uses TRBV11-1 with TRBJ1-1; 7 bases line up with TRBD1. This CDR3 has 13 amino acids. Germline V gene data show CDR1 as SGHAT and CDR2 as FQDESV (reference sequence). Trimming took 5 bases from V and 8 from J; bases not matched to a gene: 8. CDR3: CASSPGQILEAFF. The DNA of the CDR3 is TGTGCCAGCAGCCCGGGACAGATTTTAGAAGCTTTCTTT.

CDR3 amino acids: CASSRGKDNEQFF. The CDR3 nucleotides are TGTGCCAGCAGCAGAGGGAAGGACAATGAGCAGTTCTTC. The chain employs TRBV6-6 and TRBJ2-1, with a possible D match to TRBD2 (5 bases). V shed 6 bases and J shed 5 bases, with 11 bases lying between them. The CDR3 sequence is 13 residues long. CDR1 MNHNY and CDR2 SVGAGI come from the germline V gene (reference sequence).

The V and J genes are TRBV7-8 and TRBJ1-4, with TRBD1 identical over 9 bases. The junction had 9 bases not matched to a gene; V was cut back by 5 bases and J by 5 bases. The CDR3 has 16 amino acids. Germline CDR1 SGHVS, CDR2 FQNEAQ. CDR3 DNA: TGTGCCAGCAGCCTAAACCCCGGACAGGGGAATGAAAAACTGTTTTTT. Amino acids: CASSLNPGQGNEKLFF.

This clone has only one observation. The chain is built from TRBV18 and TRBJ2-1, with TRBD2 matching over 10 bases. Trimming removed 0 bases from V and 6 bases from J; junction bases left unmatched: 5. CDR3 size: 16 residues. CDR1 KGHSH and CDR2 LQKENI come from the germline V gene. CDR3 in DNA: TGTGCCAGCTCACCACCGAGCCTAGCGGGAGTCAATGAGCAGTTCTTC. Protein: CASSPPSLAGVNEQFF.